The following is a TCR beta chain sequence with its context. Its target is not known. Positive selection using magnetic beads isolated the CD4+ and CD8+ cells (purity was checked by flow cytometry). The sample originates from a study of somatic mutations in cytotoxic T cells in rheumatoid arthritis. Overall study results and limits: Significant differences in CD8+ T-cell clonality were not found between rheumatoid arthritis patients and healthy controls (age-matched).

The assay was immunoSEQ multiplex PCR, and TCRdb's table has in-frame clones only and misses some. The sample holds about 12,000 clones, approximately 80% seen once. The source of this sequence is a man aged 50 to 60 in good health. Sequencing was done on a sample of CD8+ T cells sorted from blood.

Here the CDR3 reads CAWSQLRPPGNAGEAFF. The CDR3 nucleotides read TGTGCCTGGAGTCAATTAAGGCCCCCGGGAAACGCTGGTGAAGCTTTCTTT. The chain joins TRBV30 to TRBJ1-1; D unresolved. Germline-derived CDR1 and CDR2 are GTSNPN and SVGIG (reference sequence). The CDR3 extends over 17 amino acids. V lost 2 bases to trimming and J lost 7 bases, with 26 bases between them.